This TCR beta chain appears in the sequencing data of a study of metastatic and nonmetastatic thyroid tumors. About the research overall: It was across blood and tumor or nodule tissue from malignant and benign thyroid patients that repertoires were compared. Broader study findings: In both blood and tumor samples, TCR beta diversity was reported significantly higher for malignant than benign nodules.

This clone was seen repeatedly, ten times or more. Its antigen is still unknown. The length of the CDR3 is 15 residues. After removal of 0 bases from V and 4 bases from J, the junction contained 5 bases not matched to a gene. The germline V gene encodes CDR1 LGHNA and CDR2 YNFKEQ. Patients had received no treatment of any kind before thyroid surgery. In the original analysis: To classify distant metastasis in papillary thyroid cancer, a model was built from CDR3 differences across clinicopathological groups. MiXCR was used by TCRdb to re-call the PCR reads. TCRdb, not the original authors, processed these V and J calls. The sample consists of around 19,000 clones, 30% to 35% of them appearing once.

The chain links TRBV4-2 to TRBJ1-2; 7 bases map to TRBD1. This receptor was identified in a male donor with papillary thyroid cancer or a benign thyroid nodule (not recorded which). Some clones in this sample may be carry-over from other donors' samples. Material: tumor tissue. The CDR3: CASSQDRQGVYGYTF. In DNA, the CDR3 is TGTGCCAGCAGCCAAGATCGCCAGGGGGTCTATGGCTACACCTTC.